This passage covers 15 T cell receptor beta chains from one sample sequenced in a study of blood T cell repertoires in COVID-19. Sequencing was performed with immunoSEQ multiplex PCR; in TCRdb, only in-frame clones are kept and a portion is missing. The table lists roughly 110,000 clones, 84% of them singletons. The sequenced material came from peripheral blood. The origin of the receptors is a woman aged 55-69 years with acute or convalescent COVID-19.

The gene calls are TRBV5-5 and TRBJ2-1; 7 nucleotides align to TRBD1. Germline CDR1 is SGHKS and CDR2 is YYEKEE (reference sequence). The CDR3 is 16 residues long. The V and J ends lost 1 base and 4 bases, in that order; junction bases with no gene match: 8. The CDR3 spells CASSLKSGTDYNEQFF. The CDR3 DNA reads TGTGCCAGCAGCTTGAAATCCGGGACAGATTACAATGAGCAGTTCTTC.

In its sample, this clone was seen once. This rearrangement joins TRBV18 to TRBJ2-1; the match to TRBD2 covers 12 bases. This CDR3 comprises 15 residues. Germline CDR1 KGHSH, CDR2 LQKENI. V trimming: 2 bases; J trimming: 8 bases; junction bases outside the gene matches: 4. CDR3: CASSPTASGRDEQFF. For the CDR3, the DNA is TGTGCCAGCTCACCAACAGCTAGCGGGAGGGATGAGCAGTTCTTC.

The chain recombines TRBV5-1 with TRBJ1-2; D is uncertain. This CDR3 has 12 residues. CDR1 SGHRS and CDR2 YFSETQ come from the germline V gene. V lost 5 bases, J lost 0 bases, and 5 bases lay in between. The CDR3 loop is CASSSSNYGYTF. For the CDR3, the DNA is TGCGCCAGCAGTTCCTCTAACTATGGCTACACCTTC. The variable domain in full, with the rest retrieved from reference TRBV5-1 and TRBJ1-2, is KAGVTQTPRYLIKTRGQQVTLSCSPISGHRSVSWYQQTPGQGLQFLFEYFSETQRNKGNFPGRFSGRQFSNSRSEMNVSTLELGDSALYLCASSSSNYGYTFGSGTRLTVV.

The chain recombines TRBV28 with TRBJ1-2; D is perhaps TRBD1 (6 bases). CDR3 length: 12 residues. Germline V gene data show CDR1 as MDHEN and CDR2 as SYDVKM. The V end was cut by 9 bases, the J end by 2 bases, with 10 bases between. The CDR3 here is CASHRENYGYTF. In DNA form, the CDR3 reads TGTGCCAGTCACAGGGAGAACTATGGCTACACCTTC.

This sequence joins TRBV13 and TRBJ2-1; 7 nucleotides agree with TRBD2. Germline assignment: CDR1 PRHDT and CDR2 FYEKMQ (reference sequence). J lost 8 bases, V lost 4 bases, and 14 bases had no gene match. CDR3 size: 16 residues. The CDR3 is CASSSSRNRLADEQFF. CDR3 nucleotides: TGTGCCAGCAGCTCGAGTAGAAATCGACTAGCAGATGAGCAGTTCTTC. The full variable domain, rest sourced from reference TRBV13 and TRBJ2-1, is AAGVIQSPRHLIKEKRETATLKCYPIPRHDTVYWYQQGPGQDPQFLISFYEKMQSDKGSIPDRFSAQQFSDYHSELNMSSLELGDSALYFCASSSSRNRLADEQFFGPGTRLTVL.

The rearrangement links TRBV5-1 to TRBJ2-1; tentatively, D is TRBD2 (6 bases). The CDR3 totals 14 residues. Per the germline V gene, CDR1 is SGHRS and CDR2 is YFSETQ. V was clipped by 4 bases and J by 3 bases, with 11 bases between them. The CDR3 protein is CASSRVAVYNEQFF. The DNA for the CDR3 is TGCGCCAGCAGCAGGGTAGCGGTCTACAATGAGCAGTTCTTC.

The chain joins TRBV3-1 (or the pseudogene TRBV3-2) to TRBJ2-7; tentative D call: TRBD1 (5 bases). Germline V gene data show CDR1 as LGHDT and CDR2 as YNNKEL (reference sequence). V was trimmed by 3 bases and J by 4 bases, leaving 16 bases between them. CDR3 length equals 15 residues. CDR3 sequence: CASSQGQGVRYEQYF. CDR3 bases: TGTGCCAGCAGCCAGGGGCAGGGTGTTCGGTACGAGCAGTACTTC.

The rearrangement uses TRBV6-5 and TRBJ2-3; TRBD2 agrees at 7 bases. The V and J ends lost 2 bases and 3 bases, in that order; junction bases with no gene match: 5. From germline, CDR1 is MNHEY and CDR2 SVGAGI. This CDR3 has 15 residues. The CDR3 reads CASSYGGAGTDTQYF. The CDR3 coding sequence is TGTGCCAGCAGTTACGGCGGAGCGGGGACAGATACGCAGTATTTT.

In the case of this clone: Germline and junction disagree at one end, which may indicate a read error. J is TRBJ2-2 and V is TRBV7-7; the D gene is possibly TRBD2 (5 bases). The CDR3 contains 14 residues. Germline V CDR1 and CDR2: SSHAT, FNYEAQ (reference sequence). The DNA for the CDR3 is TGTGCTAGCAGCTTGAGGGCCCCGACCGGGGAGCTGTTTTTT. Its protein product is CASSLRAPTGELFF.

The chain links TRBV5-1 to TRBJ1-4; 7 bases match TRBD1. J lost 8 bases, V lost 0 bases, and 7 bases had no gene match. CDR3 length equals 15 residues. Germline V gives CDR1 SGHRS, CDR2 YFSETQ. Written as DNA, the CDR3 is TGCGCCAGCAGCTTGGCCGGGGACAGTCGGGAAAAACTGTTTTTT. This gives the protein CASSLAGDSREKLFF.

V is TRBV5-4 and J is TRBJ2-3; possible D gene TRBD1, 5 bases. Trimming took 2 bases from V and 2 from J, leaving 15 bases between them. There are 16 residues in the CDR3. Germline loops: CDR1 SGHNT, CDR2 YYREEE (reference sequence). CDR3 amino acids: CASSLNQGSVTDTQYF. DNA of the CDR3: TGTGCCAGCAGCTTAAATCAGGGCTCTGTCACAGATACGCAGTATTTT.

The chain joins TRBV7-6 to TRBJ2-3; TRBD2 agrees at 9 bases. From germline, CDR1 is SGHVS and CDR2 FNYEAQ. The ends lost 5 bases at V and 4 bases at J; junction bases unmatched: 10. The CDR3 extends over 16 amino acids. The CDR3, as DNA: TGTGCCAGCAGCCTATGGCTAGCGGGGAGCGCAGATACGCAGTATTTT. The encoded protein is CASSLWLAGSADTQYF.

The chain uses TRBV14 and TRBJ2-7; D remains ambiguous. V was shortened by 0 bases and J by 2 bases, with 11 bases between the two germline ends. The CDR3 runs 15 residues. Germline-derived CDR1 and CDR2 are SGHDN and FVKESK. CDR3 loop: CASSQDEALPYEQYF. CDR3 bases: TGTGCCAGCAGCCAAGATGAGGCGCTCCCCTACGAGCAGTACTTC. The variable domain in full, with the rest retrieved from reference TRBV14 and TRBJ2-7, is EAGVTQFPSHSVIEKGQTVTLRCDPISGHDNLYWYRRVMGKEIKFLLHFVKESKQDESGMPNNRFLAERTGGTYSTLKVQPAELEDSGVYFCASSQDEALPYEQYFGPGTRLTVT.

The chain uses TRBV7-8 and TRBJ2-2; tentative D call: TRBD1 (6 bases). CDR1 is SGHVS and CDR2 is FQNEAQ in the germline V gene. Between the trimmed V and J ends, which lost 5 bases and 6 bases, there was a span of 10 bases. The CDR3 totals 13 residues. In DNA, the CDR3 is TGTGCCAGCAGCCTAACAGGGCCCGGGGAGCTGTTTTTT. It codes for CASSLTGPGELFF.

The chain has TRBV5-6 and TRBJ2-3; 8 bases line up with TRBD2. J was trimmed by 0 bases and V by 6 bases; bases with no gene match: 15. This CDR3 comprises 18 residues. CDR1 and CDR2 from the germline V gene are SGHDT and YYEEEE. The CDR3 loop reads CASTFGRGAGVSTDTQYF. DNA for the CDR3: TGTGCCAGCACCTTCGGCCGGGGAGCGGGAGTGAGCACAGATACGCAGTATTTT.